The sequence of this TCR beta chain was determined in a study of PD-1 and CTLA-4 blockade in melanoma. The V gene's germline CDR1 is LNHNV and CDR2 YYDKDF (reference sequence). With V trimmed by 8 bases and J by 5 bases, 8 bases remained unmatched. The CDR3 runs to 13 residues. TCRdb keeps only in-frame clones here, not all; method: immunoSEQ multiplex PCR. The table lists 28,000 or so clones, 91% of them singletons. The material was CD8+ T cells from peripheral blood, obtained from a patient given anti-PD-1 treatment. This chain uses TRBV15 with TRBJ2-5; 7 nucleotides agree with TRBD1. This TCR derives from a human donor with melanoma. CDR3 sequence reads: CATATGAGETQYF. CDR3 bases: TGTGCCACCGCCACAGGGGCAGGGGAGACCCAGTACTTC.